Listed below are T cell receptor beta chains from one sample, sequenced in a study of shared clonotypes between healthy human individuals. The repertoire was sequenced with immunoSEQ multiplex PCR; TCRdb's copy has only in-frame clones and lacks some. The top ten hold 0.35% to 0.45% of the sample, which has about 2.4 million clones, 80% to 95% seen once. The sequencing input was naive CD4+ T cells from PBMCs. These receptors were taken from a man younger than 35 in good health. Some clones in this sample may be carry-over from other donors' samples. Each CDR3 is given with its conserved first and last residue. A D gene is named only where the DNA matches it firmly. Rows give clone size only sometimes, using once, few, many, or a class for an expanded clone.

>.|15|TRBJ2-7|.|TRBV12-5
CASGLGAGGIYEQYF
TGTGCTAGTGGTTTAGGGGCAGGGGGGATCTACGAGCAGTACTTC
>.|18|TRBJ1-4|.|TRBV4-2
CASSQARPYRAFNEKLFF
TGTGCCAGCAGCCAAGCTCGACCTTACAGGGCTTTTAATGAAAAACTGTTTTTT
>.|17|TRBJ1-3|.|TRBV4-1
CASSQDWDASSGNTIYF
TGCGCCAGCAGCCAAGATTGGGACGCCAGCTCTGGAAACACCATATATTTT
>.|16|TRBJ1-1|.|TRBV30
CAWSVDLSGASTEAFF
TGTGCCTGGAGTGTAGATTTATCGGGGGCTAGCACTGAAGCTTTCTTT
>.|13|TRBJ1-5|TRBD1|TRBV6-5
CASRDSRGQPQHF
TGTGCCAGCCGGGACAGTCGGGGGCAGCCCCAGCATTTT
>.|15|TRBJ2-2|TRBD1|TRBV7-9
CASSLVTGGPGELFF
TGTGCCAGCAGCTTAGTGACAGGGGGCCCCGGGGAGCTGTTTTTT
>.|16|TRBJ1-4|.|TRBV9
CASSVGAVLSNEKLFF
TGTGCCAGCAGCGTAGGCGCAGTTCTCTCTAATGAAAAACTGTTTTTT
>.|14|TRBJ2-7|TRBD1|TRBV5-8
CASNDADRRSSQYF
TGTGCCAGCAACGACGCGGACAGGCGTAGTTCGCAGTACTTC
>.|15|TRBJ2-1|TRBD2|TRBV29-1
CSVESGRGFLNEQFF
TGCAGCGTTGAAAGCGGGAGGGGGTTCTTAAATGAGCAGTTCTTC
>once|11|TRBJ2-5|.|TRBV28
CASSFPGTQYF
TGTGCCAGCAGTTTTCCGGGGACCCAGTACTTC
>.|14|TRBJ2-2|TRBD2|TRBV28
CASKAGGPAGELFF
TGTGCCAGCAAGGCGGGAGGGCCCGCCGGGGAGCTGTTTTTT
>.|13|TRBJ1-3|.|TRBV6-5
CASTVSSGNTIYF
TGTGCCAGCACTGTGAGCTCTGGAAACACCATATATTTT
>.|15|TRBJ2-2|TRBD1|TRBV2
CASIPGTANTGELFF
TGTGCCAGCATTCCCGGGACAGCGAACACCGGGGAGCTGTTTTTT
>.|16|TRBJ1-1|TRBD1|TRBV5-1
CASSPVGGQVNTEAFF
TGCGCCAGCAGCCCCGTAGGTGGACAGGTGAACACTGAAGCTTTCTTT
>.|16|TRBJ2-7|TRBD1|TRBV28
CASSPHPGQGTYEQYF
TGTGCCAGCAGTCCCCATCCGGGACAGGGCACCTACGAGCAGTACTTC
>.|16|TRBJ2-1|TRBD2|TRBV6-6
CASSLYIAGVVNEQFF
TGTGCCAGCAGCCTATATATAGCGGGAGTGGTGAATGAGCAGTTCTTC
>.|15|TRBJ2-7|TRBD2|TRBV6-5
CASSYTAGVGYEQYF
TGTGCCAGCAGTTACACTGCGGGAGTTGGGTACGAGCAGTACTTC
>.|13|TRBJ1-4|.|TRBV28
CASRGHTVEKLFF
TGTGCCAGCAGGGGACATACAGTTGAAAAACTGTTTTTT
>.|15|TRBJ2-1|TRBD2|TRBV14
CASSPGGSGRNEQFF
TGTGCCAGCAGCCCGGGGGGTAGCGGGAGGAATGAGCAGTTCTTC
>.|16|TRBJ2-3|TRBD2|TRBV2
CATSLNRHGGSDTQYF
TGTGCCACCTCTCTGAATAGACACGGGGGGTCAGATACGCAGTATTTT
>.|15|TRBJ2-1|.|TRBV6-1
CASSEFWEVVNEQFF
TGTGCCAGCAGTGAGTTCTGGGAGGTGGTCAATGAGCAGTTCTTC
>.|14|TRBJ1-1|TRBD1|TRBV5-4
CASSSDRGQDEAFF
TGTGCCAGCAGCTCTGACAGGGGGCAGGATGAAGCTTTCTTT
>.|14|TRBJ2-7|.|TRBV6-5
CASSYGFSSYEQYF
TGTGCCAGCAGTTACGGTTTCAGTTCCTACGAGCAGTACTTC
>.|13|TRBJ2-5|.|TRBV6-5
CATAGGVGETQYF
TGTGCCACCGCTGGAGGGGTAGGAGAGACCCAGTACTTC
>.|19|TRBJ2-3|.|TRBV11-3
CASSLGVGFGMKVHDTQYF
TGTGCCAGCAGCTTGGGAGTAGGATTCGGGATGAAAGTCCACGATACGCAGTATTTT
>.|13|TRBJ2-1|.|TRBV7-3
CASSTLSYNEQFF
TGTGCCAGCAGCACCTTATCCTACAATGAGCAGTTCTTC
>.|12|TRBJ2-2|.|TRBV10-1
CASSNRTGELFF
TGCGCCAGCAGTAACAGAACCGGGGAGCTGTTTTTT
>.|13|TRBJ2-7|.|TRBV19
CASSNGQPYEQYF
TGTGCCAGTAGTAACGGCCAGCCCTACGAGCAGTACTTC
>few|14|TRBJ1-5|.|TRBV2
CASSERFGDQPQHF
TGTGCCAGCAGTGAAAGATTCGGGGACCAGCCCCAGCATTTT
>.|14|TRBJ2-7|.|TRBV5-1
CASSLDGDPYEQYF
TGCGCCAGCAGCTTGGATGGGGACCCCTACGAGCAGTACTTC
>once|13|TRBJ1-1|.|TRBV7-2
CASSTAFNTEAFF
TGTGCCAGCAGCACCGCCTTCAACACTGAAGCTTTCTTT
>.|15|TRBJ1-4|TRBD1|TRBV6-5
CASSRTGTAVEKLFF
TGTGCCAGCAGCCGGACAGGGACGGCGGTCGAAAAACTGTTTTTT
>once|14|TRBJ2-1|.|TRBV2
CASNAFSSYNEQFF
TGTGCCAGCAACGCCTTCAGCTCCTACAATGAGCAGTTCTTC
>.|19|TRBJ2-1|.|TRBV2
CASSPISLSGRNPYNEQFF
TGTGCCAGCAGTCCTATTTCATTATCGGGGCGGAACCCATACAATGAGCAGTTCTTC
>few|13|TRBJ1-4|.|TRBV5-1
CASSLEKFEKLFF
TGCGCCAGCAGCTTGGAAAAGTTTGAAAAACTGTTTTTT
>.|14|TRBJ1-1|.|TRBV29-1
CSIKSGTTNTEAFF
TGCAGCATAAAATCCGGGACAACAAACACTGAAGCCTTCTTT
>.|11|TRBJ2-7|.|TRBV29-1
CSVQERYEQYF
TGCAGCGTCCAAGAGCGCTACGAGCAGTACTTC
>.|22|TRBJ2-7|TRBD2|TRBV6-4
CASSDSDHGGGTSGRISYEQYF
TGTGCCAGCAGTGACTCCGACCATGGAGGAGGGACTAGCGGGAGGATATCCTACGAGCAGTACTTC
>.|15|TRBJ2-7|TRBD2|TRBV6-1
CASRVGREGIYEQYF
TGTGCCAGCAGGGTCGGGAGGGAGGGAATCTACGAGCAGTACTTC
>.|16|TRBJ2-3|.|TRBV10-3
CAISEQTGLSTDTQYF
TGTGCCATCAGTGAGCAAACGGGACTCAGCACAGATACGCAGTATTTT
>.|15|TRBJ1-5|TRBD1|TRBV15
CATSRGGQGFQPQHF
TGTGCCACCAGCAGAGGCGGACAGGGGTTTCAGCCCCAGCATTTT
>.|15|TRBJ1-6|.|TRBV7-9
CASSSTAVGTSPLHF
TGTGCCAGCAGCTCCACAGCCGTCGGGACTTCACCCCTCCACTTT
>.|15|TRBJ2-3|TRBD2|TRBV7-9
CASSIGTSVTDTQYF
TGTGCCAGCAGCATAGGGACTAGCGTTACAGATACGCAGTATTTT
>.|14|TRBJ2-7|TRBD1|TRBV6-5
CASSVNRGAREQYF
TGTGCCAGCAGTGTAAACAGGGGGGCGCGGGAGCAGTACTTC
>.|15|TRBJ2-5|TRBD1|TRBV28
CASSLSTGGKETQYF
TGTGCCAGCAGTCTATCGACAGGGGGGAAAGAGACCCAGTACTTC
>.|12|TRBJ2-3|.|TRBV9
CASSVVRDTQYF
TGTGCCAGCAGCGTAGTAAGAGATACGCAGTATTTT
>.|10|TRBJ2-5|.|TRBV20-1
CSPLQETQYF
TGCAGCCCACTTCAAGAGACCCAGTACTTC
>.|12|TRBJ2-5|TRBD1|TRBV6-1
CASSRDRETQYF
TGTGCCAGCAGTCGGGACAGGGAGACCCAGTACTTC
>.|13|TRBJ2-5|.|TRBV9
CASSAGAQETQYF
TGTGCCAGCAGCGCCGGGGCCCAAGAGACCCAGTACTTC
>.|15|TRBJ2-1|TRBD2|TRBV19
CASTMREASYNEQFF
TGTGCCAGTACTATGCGGGAGGCCTCCTACAATGAGCAGTTCTTC
>.|13|TRBJ2-7|.|TRBV2
CASSLDSWGEQYF
TGTGCCAGCAGCTTAGATAGCTGGGGCGAGCAGTACTTC
>.|15|TRBJ2-7|.|TRBV7-2
CASSLGGSRSYEQYF
TGTGCCAGCAGCTTAGGGGGGTCACGCTCCTACGAGCAGTACTTC
>.|11|TRBJ2-7|.|TRBV2
CASSDSYEQYF
TGTGCCAGCAGTGATAGCTACGAGCAGTACTTC
>.|14|TRBJ1-2|.|TRBV7-3
CASSPSETDYGYTF
TGTGCCAGCAGCCCGTCCGAGACGGACTATGGCTACACCTTC
>.|15|TRBJ2-1|.|TRBV5-1
CASSEPSSPYNEQFF
TGCGCCAGCAGCGAGCCTAGCTCACCCTACAATGAGCAGTTCTTC
>once|14|TRBJ1-1|.|TRBV5-1
CASSLVGGRTEAFF
TGCGCCAGCAGCTTGGTTGGGGGGAGGACTGAAGCTTTCTTT
>.|14|TRBJ1-2|.|TRBV14
CASSQVSGFYGYTF
TGTGCCAGCAGCCAAGTTTCTGGGTTCTACGGCTACACCTTC
>.|17|TRBJ1-1|TRBD1|TRBV28
CASGLPQHIIQGTEAFF
TGTGCCAGCGGACTCCCCCAGCACATTATACAGGGGACTGAAGCTTTCTTT